The rows below give T cell receptor beta chains drawn from one sample of a study of T-cell reconstitution after alpha-beta-depleted transplantation in children. One entry per CDR3 protein results from TCRdb running MiXCR on the PCR reads. The table lists hundreds of thousands of distinct CDR3 sequences, around 13% of them singletons. The sample consisted of PBMCs, taken before TCRalphabeta/CD19-depleted stem cell transplant. Every receptor here comes from a girl aged 2 to 9 with congenital amegakaryocytic thrombocytopenia, due to receive a stem cell transplant. Each CDR3 is given with its conserved first and last residue. D genes are given only for firm matches. Size is stated for part of the rows, as once, few or many counts, or as a class when the clone is expanded.

v_gene	d_gene	abundance	j_gene	CDR3nt	CDR3aa
TRBV5-1	TRBD2	-	TRBJ2-1	TGCGCCAGCAGCATGGGACTAGCGGGAGGGGGCTCCTACAATGAGCAGTTCTTC	CASSMGLAGGGSYNEQFF
TRBV20-1	-	many	TRBJ1-4	TGCAGTGTAGGACAGTCTAATGAAAAACTGTTTTTT	CSVGQSNEKLFF
TRBV20-1	-	-	TRBJ2-7	TGCAGTGCTACTACCTCGGCGGCTAGCACGCACGAGCAGTACTTC	CSATTSAASTHEQYF
TRBV7-3	TRBD1	-	TRBJ2-1	TGTGCCAGCAGCTTAACGGACAGGCACCCTGAGCAGTTCTTC	CASSLTDRHPEQFF
TRBV10-3	TRBD1	-	TRBJ1-2	TGTGCCATCAGCCCCCCTCTGGTCGGGACAGCTTCTATGGACTATGGCTACACCTTC	CAISPPLVGTASMDYGYTF
TRBV6-5	-	few	TRBJ2-4	TGTGCCAGCAGTTACTCGAGTCTGACCCGAGACATTCAGTACTTC	CASSYSSLTRDIQYF
TRBV29-1	-	many	TRBJ1-2	TGCAGCGTTGCACGGAACTATGGCTACACCTTC	CSVARNYGYTF
TRBV5-1	TRBD1	many	TRBJ1-5	TGCGCCAGCAGCCCGGACAGGGGAGATCAGCCCCAGCATTTT	CASSPDRGDQPQHF
TRBV20-1	-	many	TRBJ1-1	TGCAGTGCTAGAGCAAAACTTACAGTGATGAACACTGAAGCTTTCTTT	CSARAKLTVMNTEAFF
TRBV12-3/TRBV12-4	-	-	TRBJ2-1	TGTGCCAGCAGTTCGTGGGACGTAGAGTACAATGAGCAGTTCTTC	CASSSWDVEYNEQFF
TRBV20-1	-	many	TRBJ2-1	TGCAGTGCGTCAAGTGGGAGTGAGTACAATGAGCAGTTCTTC	CSASSGSEYNEQFF
TRBV11-1	-	many	TRBJ2-1	TGTGCCACCGAGGGGCTTGGGTACAATGAGCAGTTCTTC	CATEGLGYNEQFF
TRBV15	-	many	TRBJ2-3	TGTGCCACCAGCAGAGACCCCACTCGCCTAGCCTATGAGGGGTGGACGCAGTATTTT	CATSRDPTRLAYEGWTQYF
TRBV7-2	-	-	TRBJ2-3	TGTGCCAGCACCCGGGTAGATACGCAGTATTTT	CASTRVDTQYF
TRBV5-1	-	-	TRBJ2-3	TGCGCCAGCAGCTTGTACGCGATCCCCCAAACAGATACGCAGTATTTT	CASSLYAIPQTDTQYF
TRBV7-2	TRBD1	many	TRBJ2-7	TGTGCCAGCCGCGCCCGGGACAGATACTACGAGCAGTACTTC	CASRARDRYYEQYF
TRBV6-5	-	many	TRBJ2-1	TGTGCCAGCAGTTACTCAACGGGGCACAATGAGCAGTTCTTC	CASSYSTGHNEQFF